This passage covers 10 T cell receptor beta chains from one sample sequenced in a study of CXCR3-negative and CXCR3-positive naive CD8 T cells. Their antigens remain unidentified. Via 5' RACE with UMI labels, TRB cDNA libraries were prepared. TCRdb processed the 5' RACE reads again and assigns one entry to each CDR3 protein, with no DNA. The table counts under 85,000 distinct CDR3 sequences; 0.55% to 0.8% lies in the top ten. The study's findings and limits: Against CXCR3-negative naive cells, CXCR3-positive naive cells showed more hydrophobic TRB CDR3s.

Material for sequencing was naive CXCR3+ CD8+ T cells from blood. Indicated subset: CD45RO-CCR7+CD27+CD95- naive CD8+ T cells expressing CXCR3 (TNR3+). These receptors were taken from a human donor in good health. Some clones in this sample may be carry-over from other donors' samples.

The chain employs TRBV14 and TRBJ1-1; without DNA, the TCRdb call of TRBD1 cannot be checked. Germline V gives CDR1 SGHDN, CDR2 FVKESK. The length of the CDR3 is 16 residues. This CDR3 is CASSQFLGTGATEAFF.

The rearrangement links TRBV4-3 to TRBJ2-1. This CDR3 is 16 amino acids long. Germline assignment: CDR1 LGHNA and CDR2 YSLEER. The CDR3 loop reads CASSQDTGGTYNEQFF.

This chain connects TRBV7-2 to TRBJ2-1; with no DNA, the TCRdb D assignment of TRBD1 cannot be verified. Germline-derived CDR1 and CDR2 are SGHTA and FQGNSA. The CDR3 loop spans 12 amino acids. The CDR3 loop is CASSLARDEQFF. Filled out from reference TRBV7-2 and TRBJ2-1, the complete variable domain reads GAGVSQSPSNKVTEKGKDVELRCDPISGHTALYWYRQSLGQGLEFLIYFQGNSAPDKSGLPSDRFSAERTGGSVSTLTIQRTQQEDSAVYLCASSLARDEQFFGPGTRLTVL.

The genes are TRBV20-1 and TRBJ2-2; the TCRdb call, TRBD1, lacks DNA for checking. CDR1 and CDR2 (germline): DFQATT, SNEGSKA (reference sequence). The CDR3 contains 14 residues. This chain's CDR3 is CSASGASNTGELFF.

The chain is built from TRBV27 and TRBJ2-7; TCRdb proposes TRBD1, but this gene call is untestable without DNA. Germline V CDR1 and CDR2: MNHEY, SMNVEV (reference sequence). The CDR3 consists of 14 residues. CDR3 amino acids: CASSSGQTRREQYF.

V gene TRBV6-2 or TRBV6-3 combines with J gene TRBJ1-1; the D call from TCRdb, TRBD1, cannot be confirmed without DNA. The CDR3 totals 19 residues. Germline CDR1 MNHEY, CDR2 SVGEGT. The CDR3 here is CASSYSTSRVLLDSTEAFF.

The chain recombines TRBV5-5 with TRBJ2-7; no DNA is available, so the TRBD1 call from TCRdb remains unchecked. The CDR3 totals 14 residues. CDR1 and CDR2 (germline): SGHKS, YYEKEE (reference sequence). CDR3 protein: CASSLEGTHYEQYF.

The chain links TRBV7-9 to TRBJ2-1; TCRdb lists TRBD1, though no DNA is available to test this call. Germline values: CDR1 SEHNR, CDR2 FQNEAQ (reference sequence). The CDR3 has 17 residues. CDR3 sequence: CASSSTESPTDYNEQFF.

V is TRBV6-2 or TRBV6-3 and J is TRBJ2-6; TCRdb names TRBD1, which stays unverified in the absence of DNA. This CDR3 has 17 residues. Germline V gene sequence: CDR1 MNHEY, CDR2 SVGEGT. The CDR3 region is CASSHRDRVYRANVLTF.

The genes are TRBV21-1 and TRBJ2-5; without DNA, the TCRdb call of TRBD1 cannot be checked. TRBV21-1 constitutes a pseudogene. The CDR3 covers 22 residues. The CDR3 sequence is CASSKGDRRSGTNTREQETQYF.